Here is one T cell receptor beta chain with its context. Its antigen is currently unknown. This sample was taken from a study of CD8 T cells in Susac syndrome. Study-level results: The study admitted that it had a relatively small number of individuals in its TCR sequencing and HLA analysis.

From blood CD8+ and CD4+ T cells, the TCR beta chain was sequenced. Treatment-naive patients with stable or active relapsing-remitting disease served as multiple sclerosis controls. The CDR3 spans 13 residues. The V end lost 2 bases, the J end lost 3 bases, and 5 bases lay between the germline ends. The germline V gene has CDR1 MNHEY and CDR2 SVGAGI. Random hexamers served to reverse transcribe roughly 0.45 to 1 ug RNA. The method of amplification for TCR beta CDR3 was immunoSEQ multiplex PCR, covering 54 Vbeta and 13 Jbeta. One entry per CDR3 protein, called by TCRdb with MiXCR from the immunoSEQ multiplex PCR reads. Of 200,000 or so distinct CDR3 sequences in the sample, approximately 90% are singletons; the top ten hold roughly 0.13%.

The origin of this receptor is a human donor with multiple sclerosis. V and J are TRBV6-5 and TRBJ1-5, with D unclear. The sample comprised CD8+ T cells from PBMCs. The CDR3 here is CASSYEANQPQHF. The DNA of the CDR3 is TGTGCCAGCAGTTACGAGGCCAATCAGCCCCAGCATTTT.